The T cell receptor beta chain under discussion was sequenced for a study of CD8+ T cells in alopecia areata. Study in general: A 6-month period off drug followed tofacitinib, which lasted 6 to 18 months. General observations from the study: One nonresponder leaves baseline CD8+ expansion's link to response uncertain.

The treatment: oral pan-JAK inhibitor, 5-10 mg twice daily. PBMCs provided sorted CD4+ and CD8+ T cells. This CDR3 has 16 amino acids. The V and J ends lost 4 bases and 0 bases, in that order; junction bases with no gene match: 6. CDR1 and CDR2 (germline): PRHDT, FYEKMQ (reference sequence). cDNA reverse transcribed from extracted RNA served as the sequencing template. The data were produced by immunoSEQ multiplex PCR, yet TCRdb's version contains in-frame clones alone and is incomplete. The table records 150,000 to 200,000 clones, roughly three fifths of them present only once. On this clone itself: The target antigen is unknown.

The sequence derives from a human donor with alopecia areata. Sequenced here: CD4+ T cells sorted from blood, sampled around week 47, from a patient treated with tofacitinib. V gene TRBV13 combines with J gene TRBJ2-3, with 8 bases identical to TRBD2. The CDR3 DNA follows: TGTGCCAGCAGCTCTGCAAGACTAGCGAGCACAGATACGCAGTATTTT. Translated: CASSSARLASTDTQYF.